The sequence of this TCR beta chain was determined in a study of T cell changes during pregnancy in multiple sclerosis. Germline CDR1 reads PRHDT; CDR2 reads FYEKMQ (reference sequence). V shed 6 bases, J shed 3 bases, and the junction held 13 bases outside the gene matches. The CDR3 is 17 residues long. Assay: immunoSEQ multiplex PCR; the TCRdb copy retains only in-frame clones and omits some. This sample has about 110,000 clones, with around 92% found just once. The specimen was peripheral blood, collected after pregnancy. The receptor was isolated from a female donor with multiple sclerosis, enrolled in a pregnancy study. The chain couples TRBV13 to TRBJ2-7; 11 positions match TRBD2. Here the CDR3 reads CASSSKKPGLADYEQYF. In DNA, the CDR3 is TGTGCCAGCAGTTCCAAAAAACCGGGACTAGCGGACTACGAGCAGTACTTC.